Listed here are 14 T cell receptor beta chains from one sample, sequenced in a study of beta chain features in type 1 diabetes. Investigators reverse transcribed all isolated RNA, so they sequenced expressed TCRB transcripts. Sequencing used immunoSEQ multiplex PCR; TCRdb keeps in-frame clones, though not all of them. The profile shows 970,000 or so clones, roughly a sixth of them singletons. Material for sequencing was naive CD4+ T cells from blood. These receptors were taken from a woman aged 18-29 years in good health.

This rearrangement joins TRBV5-4 to TRBJ2-7; D perhaps matches TRBD2 (5 bases). V dropped 0 bases and J dropped 7 bases, with 17 bases sitting between them. There are 15 residues in the CDR3. Germline lookup yields CDR1 SGHNT and CDR2 YYREEE (reference sequence). CDR3 bases: TGTGCCAGCAGCTTGGCGTCGGGGTTTTTGGGGGAGCAGTACTTC. This codes for CASSLASGFLGEQYF.

The V gene is TRBV2, the J gene TRBJ1-2; no firm D call. The CDR3 spans 12 residues. V was clipped by 4 bases and J by 7 bases, with 10 bases between them. The germline gives CDR1 SNHLY, CDR2 FYNNEI. CDR3 residues: CASSVGVAGYTF. As DNA, the CDR3 is TGTGCCAGCAGTGTCGGGGTCGCTGGCTACACCTTC.

Only one count was recorded for this clone. The chain uses TRBV7-9 and TRBJ1-1; D might be TRBD1 (5 bases). V was clipped by 5 bases and J by 3 bases, with 16 bases between them. This CDR3 has 15 residues. Per germline, CDR1 SEHNR and CDR2 FQNEAQ (reference sequence). CDR3 nucleotide sequence: TGTGCCAGCAGCCCTAAACCGGGCAGGGACACTGAAGCTTTCTTT. It encodes CASSPKPGRDTEAFF. Filled out from reference TRBV7-9 and TRBJ1-1, the complete variable domain reads DTGVSQNPRHKITKRGQNVTFRCDPISEHNRLYWYRQTLGQGPEFLTYFQNEAQLEKSRLLSDRFSAERPKGSFSTLEIQRTEQGDSAMYLCASSPKPGRDTEAFFGQGTRLTVV.

This clone was counted only a few times. Other DNA sequences in the same sample also yield this CDR3. The chain combines TRBV6-1 with TRBJ1-5; no firm D call. The CDR3 is 14 amino acids. V lost 3 bases, J lost 4 bases, and 10 bases lay in between. CDR1 and CDR2 (germline): MNHNS, SASEGT. The chain's CDR3 is CASSEGRLNQPQHF. The CDR3 nucleotides read TGTGCCAGCAGTGAGGGCAGACTTAATCAGCCCCAGCATTTT.

With respect to this clone: The sample holds other DNA sequences that translate to the same CDR3. This chain joins TRBV9 and TRBJ2-5; D gene ambiguous. The CDR3 has 13 residues. Trimming shortened V by 0 bases and J by 2 bases, and 5 bases separated the two germline ends. CDR1 is SGDLS and CDR2 is YYNGEE in the germline V gene. The CDR3 nucleotides are TGTGCCAGCAGCGTAGCCCCACAAGAGACCCAGTACTTC. This sequence encodes CASSVAPQETQYF.

The CDR3 nucleotides are TGCGCCAGCAGCCAAGCAGAGGAGGGAACTGAAGCTTTCTTT. Translation: CASSQAEEGTEAFF. This chain links TRBV5-1 with TRBJ1-1, with D uncertain. Germline CDR1 is SGHRS and CDR2 is YFSETQ. V was shortened by 4 bases and J by 5 bases, with 15 bases between the two germline ends. CDR3 size: 14 residues.

This clone was seen more than once but under ten times. This rearrangement joins TRBV6-1 to TRBJ2-1; D remains unclear. Germline V lookup: CDR1 MNHNS, CDR2 SASEGT. V gave up 7 bases and J gave up 0 bases, with 10 bases separating them. This CDR3 has 14 amino acids. This chain's CDR3 is CASIGHFSYNEQFF. The CDR3 DNA is TGTGCCAGCATCGGTCATTTCTCCTACAATGAGCAGTTCTTC.

The chain couples TRBV6-5 to TRBJ2-2; 10 bases line up with TRBD2. Trimming at V came to 6 bases and at J to 8 bases, leaving 6 bases not matched to a gene. The CDR3 covers 14 residues. Germline loops: CDR1 MNHEY, CDR2 SVGAGI. The CDR3 region is CASRQAGGTGELFF. In DNA form, the CDR3 reads TGTGCCAGCAGGCAAGCGGGAGGGACAGGGGAGCTGTTTTTT.

This clone was recorded a few times. The chain carries TRBV20-1 and TRBJ1-2, with D possibly TRBD1 on 5 matching bases. The germline V and J ends were trimmed by 4 bases and 7 bases, with 10 bases remaining between them. This CDR3 comprises 11 residues. Germline V lookup: CDR1 DFQATT, CDR2 SNEGSKA (reference sequence). This CDR3 is CSATQGGGYTF. CDR3 nucleotides: TGCAGTGCTACCCAGGGCGGTGGCTACACCTTC.

This clone showed up just a few times. The V call is TRBV6-1, the J call TRBJ2-3; TRBD1 matches 8 bases. The CDR3 sequence is 15 residues long. The V gene end was trimmed by 6 bases and the J gene end by 1 base; junction bases not matched to a gene: 6. Germline V lookup: CDR1 MNHNS, CDR2 SASEGT. The CDR3 is CASRTTGARTDTQYF. The CDR3, as DNA: TGTGCCAGCAGGACGACAGGGGCCCGCACAGATACGCAGTATTTT.

This chain uses TRBV5-4 with TRBJ2-7; 9 positions agree with TRBD1. This CDR3 is 15 amino acids long. After removal of 4 bases from V and 5 bases from J, the junction contained 10 bases not matched to a gene. Germline CDR1 is SGHNT and CDR2 is YYREEE (reference sequence). Here the CDR3 DNA reads TGTGCCAGCAGCAGTACCGGGACAGGGTTCGACGAGCAGTACTTC. Translated, it gives CASSSTGTGFDEQYF.

Only a few counts were recorded for this clone. The chain recombines TRBV7-2 with TRBJ2-3; unclear D gene. V was clipped by 5 bases and J by 8 bases, with 23 bases between them. Germline lookup yields CDR1 SGHTA and CDR2 FQGNSA. The CDR3 length is 16 residues. DNA of the CDR3: TGTGCCAGCAGCCCGTTACCTAATTGGGCTTCGGGTACGCAGTATTTT. It codes for CASSPLPNWASGTQYF.

The gene calls are TRBV11-2 and TRBJ1-1; D remains unclear. V gave up 5 bases and J gave up 7 bases, with 14 bases separating them. The CDR3 has 13 amino acids. CDR1 and CDR2 from the germline V gene are SGHAT and FQNNGV. The CDR3 DNA is TGTGCCAGCAGCCTTGTCCCCCCGTTTGAAGCTTTCTTT. It encodes CASSLVPPFEAFF.

This clone was observed a handful of times. This chain links TRBV7-2 with TRBJ1-1, with D hard to call. Between the trimmed V and J ends, which lost 1 base and 11 bases, there was a span of 11 bases. The germline gives CDR1 SGHTA, CDR2 FQGNSA. The CDR3 loop spans 12 amino acids. Written as DNA, the CDR3 is TGTGCCAGCAGCTTAGTCGAGGCTCGTGCTTTCTTT. It encodes CASSLVEARAFF.